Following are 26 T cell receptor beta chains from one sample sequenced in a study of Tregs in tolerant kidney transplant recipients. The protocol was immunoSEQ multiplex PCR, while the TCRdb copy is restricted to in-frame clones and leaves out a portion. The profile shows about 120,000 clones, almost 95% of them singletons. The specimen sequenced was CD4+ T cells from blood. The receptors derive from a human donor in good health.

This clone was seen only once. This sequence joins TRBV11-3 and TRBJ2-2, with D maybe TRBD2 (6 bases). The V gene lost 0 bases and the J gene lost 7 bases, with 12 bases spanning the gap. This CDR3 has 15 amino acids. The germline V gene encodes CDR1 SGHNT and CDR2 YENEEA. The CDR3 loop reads CASSLDYRGGGELFF. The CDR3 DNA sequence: TGTGCCAGCAGCTTAGATTATCGGGGAGGCGGGGAGCTGTTTTTT.

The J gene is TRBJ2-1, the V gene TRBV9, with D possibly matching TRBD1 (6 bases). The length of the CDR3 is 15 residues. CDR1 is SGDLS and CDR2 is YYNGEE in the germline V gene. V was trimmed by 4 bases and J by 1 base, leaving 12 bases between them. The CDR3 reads CASSFSQGSYNEQFF. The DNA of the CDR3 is TGTGCCAGCAGCTTCAGCCAGGGGTCCTACAATGAGCAGTTCTTC.

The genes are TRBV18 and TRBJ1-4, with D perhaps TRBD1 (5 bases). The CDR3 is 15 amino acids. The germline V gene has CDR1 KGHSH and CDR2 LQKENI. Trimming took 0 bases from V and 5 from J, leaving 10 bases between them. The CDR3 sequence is CASSPPAGKNEKLFF. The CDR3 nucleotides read TGTGCCAGCTCACCACCGGCAGGGAAGAATGAAAAACTGTTTTTT. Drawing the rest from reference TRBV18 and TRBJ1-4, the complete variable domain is NAGVMQNPRHLVRRRGQEARLRCSPMKGHSHVYWYRQLPEEGLKFMVYLQKENIIDESGMPKERFSAEFPKEGPSILRIQQVVRGDSAAYFCASSPPAGKNEKLFFGSGTQLSVL.

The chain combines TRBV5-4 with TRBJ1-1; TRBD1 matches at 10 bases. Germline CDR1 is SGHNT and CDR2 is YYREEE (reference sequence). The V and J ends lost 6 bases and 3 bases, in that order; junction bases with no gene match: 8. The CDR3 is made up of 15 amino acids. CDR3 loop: CASTRQGALDTEAFF. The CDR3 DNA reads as TGTGCCAGCACCAGACAGGGGGCGTTGGACACTGAAGCTTTCTTT.

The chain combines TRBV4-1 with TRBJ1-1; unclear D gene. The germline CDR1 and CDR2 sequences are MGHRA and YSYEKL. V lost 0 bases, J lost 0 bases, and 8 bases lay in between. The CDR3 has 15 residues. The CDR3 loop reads CASSQEVKLNTEAFF. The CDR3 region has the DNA TGCGCCAGCAGCCAAGAGGTAAAGTTGAACACTGAAGCTTTCTTT.

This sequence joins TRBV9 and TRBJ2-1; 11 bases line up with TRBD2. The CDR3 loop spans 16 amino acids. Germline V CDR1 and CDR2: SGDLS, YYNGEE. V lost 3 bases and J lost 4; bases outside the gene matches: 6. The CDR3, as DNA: TGTGCCAGCAGCGCAACCGGGACTAGCGGATACAATGAGCAGTTCTTC. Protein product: CASSATGTSGYNEQFF.

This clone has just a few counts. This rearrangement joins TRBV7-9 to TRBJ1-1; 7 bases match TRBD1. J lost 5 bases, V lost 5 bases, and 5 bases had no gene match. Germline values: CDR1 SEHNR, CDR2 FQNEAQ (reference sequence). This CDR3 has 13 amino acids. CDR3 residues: CASSQQQGTEAFF. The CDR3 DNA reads TGTGCCAGCAGCCAGCAACAGGGGACTGAAGCTTTCTTT. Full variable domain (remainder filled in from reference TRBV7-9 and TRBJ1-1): DTGVSQNPRHKITKRGQNVTFRCDPISEHNRLYWYRQTLGQGPEFLTYFQNEAQLEKSRLLSDRFSAERPKGSFSTLEIQRTEQGDSAMYLCASSQQQGTEAFFGQGTRLTVV.

In DNA, the CDR3 is TGCGCCAGCAGCTTGGACAACTCTAACTATGGCTACACCTTC. Amino acid sequence: CASSLDNSNYGYTF. The chain combines TRBV5-1 with TRBJ1-2; D ambiguous. The CDR3 is 14 residues long. The germline CDR1 and CDR2 sequences are SGHRS and YFSETQ. Trimming cost V 0 bases and J 0 bases, with 6 bases left between them.

Here the CDR3 reads CASRPSGRGGETQYF. Here the CDR3 DNA reads TGTGCCAGCAGGCCTAGCGGGAGGGGGGGAGAGACCCAGTACTTC. The V gene is TRBV6-5, the J gene TRBJ2-5; 12 nucleotides agree with TRBD2. Germline lookup yields CDR1 MNHEY and CDR2 SVGAGI. CDR3 size: 15 residues. The V segment lost 6 bases and the J segment 4 bases; nucleotides outside the gene matches: 6.

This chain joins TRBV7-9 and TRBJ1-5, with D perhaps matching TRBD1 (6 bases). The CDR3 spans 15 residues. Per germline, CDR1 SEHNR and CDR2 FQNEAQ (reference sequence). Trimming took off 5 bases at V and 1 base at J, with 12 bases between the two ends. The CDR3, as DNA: TGTGCCAGCAGCAAGGGGGAGGGGAGCAATCAGCCCCAGCATTTT. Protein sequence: CASSKGEGSNQPQHF.

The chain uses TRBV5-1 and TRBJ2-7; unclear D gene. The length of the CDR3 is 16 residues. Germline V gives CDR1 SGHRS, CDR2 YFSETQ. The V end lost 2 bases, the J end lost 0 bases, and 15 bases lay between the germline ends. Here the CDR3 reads CASSLNPGSSSYEQYF. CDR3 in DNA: TGCGCCAGCAGCTTAAACCCTGGATCGAGCTCCTACGAGCAGTACTTC.

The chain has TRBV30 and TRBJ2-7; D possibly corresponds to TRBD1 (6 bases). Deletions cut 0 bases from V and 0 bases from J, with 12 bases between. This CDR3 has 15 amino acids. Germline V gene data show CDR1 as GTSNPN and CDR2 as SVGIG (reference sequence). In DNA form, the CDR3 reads TGTGCCTGGAGTGTTTTTACAGGGACCTCCTACGAGCAGTACTTC. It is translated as CAWSVFTGTSYEQYF. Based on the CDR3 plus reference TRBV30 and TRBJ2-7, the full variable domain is SQTIHQWPATLVQPVGSPLSLECTVEGTSNPNLYWYRQAAGRGLQLLFYSVGIGQISSEVPQNLSASRPQDRQFILSSKKLLLSDSGFYLCAWSVFTGTSYEQYFGPGTRLTVT.

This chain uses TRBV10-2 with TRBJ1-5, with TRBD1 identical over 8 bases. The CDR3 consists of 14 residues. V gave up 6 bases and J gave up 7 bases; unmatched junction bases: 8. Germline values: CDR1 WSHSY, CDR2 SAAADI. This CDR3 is CASREGQVKQPQHF. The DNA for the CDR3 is TGCGCCAGCAGGGAGGGACAGGTCAAACAGCCCCAGCATTTT.

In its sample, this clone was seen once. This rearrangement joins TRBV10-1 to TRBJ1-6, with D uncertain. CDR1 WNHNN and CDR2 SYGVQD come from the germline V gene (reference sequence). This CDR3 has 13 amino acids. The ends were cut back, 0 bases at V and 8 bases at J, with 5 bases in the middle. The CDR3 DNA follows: TGCGCCAGCAGTGAGTCGAGGGATTCACCCCTCCACTTT. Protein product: CASSESRDSPLHF.

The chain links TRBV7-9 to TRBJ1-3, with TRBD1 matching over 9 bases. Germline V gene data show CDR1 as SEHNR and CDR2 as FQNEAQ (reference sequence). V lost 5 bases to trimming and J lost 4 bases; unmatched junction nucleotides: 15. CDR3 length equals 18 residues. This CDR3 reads CASSLTFHRQGGGNTIYF. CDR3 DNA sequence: TGTGCCAGCAGCCTAACCTTCCACCGACAGGGGGGAGGAAACACCATATATTTT.

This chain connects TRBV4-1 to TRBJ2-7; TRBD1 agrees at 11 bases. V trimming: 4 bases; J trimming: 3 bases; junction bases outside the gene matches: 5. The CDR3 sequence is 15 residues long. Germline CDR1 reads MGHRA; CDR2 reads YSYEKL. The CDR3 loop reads CASSRDGTGGYEQYF. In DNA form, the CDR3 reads TGCGCCAGCAGCCGGGATGGGACAGGGGGCTACGAGCAGTACTTC.

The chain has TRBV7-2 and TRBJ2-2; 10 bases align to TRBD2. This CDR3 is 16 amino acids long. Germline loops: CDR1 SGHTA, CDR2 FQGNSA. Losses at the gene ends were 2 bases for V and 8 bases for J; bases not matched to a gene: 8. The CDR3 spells CASSLSSGRAKGELFF. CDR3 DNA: TGTGCCAGCAGCTTATCCAGCGGGAGGGCCAAGGGGGAGCTGTTTTTT.

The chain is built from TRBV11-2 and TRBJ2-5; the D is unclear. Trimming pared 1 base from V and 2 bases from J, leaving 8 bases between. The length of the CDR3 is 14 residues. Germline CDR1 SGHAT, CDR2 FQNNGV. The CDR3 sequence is CASSLGAVQETQYF. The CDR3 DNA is TGTGCCAGCAGCTTAGGGGCAGTACAAGAGACCCAGTACTTC.

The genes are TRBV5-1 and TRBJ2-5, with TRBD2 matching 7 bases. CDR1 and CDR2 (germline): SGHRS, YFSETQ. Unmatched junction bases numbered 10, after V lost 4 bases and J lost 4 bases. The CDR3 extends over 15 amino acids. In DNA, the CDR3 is TGCGCCAGCAGCCTGGGGACCCCGGGGGGAGAGACCCAGTACTTC. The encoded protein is CASSLGTPGGETQYF.

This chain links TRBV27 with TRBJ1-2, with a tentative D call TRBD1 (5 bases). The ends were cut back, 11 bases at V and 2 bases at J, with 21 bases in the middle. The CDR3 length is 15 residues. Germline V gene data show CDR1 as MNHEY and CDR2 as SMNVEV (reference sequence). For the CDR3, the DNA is TGTGCCGGCCCCACCTTTGGGACCGAAAACTATGGCTACACCTTC. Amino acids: CAGPTFGTENYGYTF.

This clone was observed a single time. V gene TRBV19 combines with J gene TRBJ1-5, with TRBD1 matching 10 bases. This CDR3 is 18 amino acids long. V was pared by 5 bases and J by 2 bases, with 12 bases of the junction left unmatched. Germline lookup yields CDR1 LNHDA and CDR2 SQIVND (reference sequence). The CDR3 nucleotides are TGTGCCAGTAGTTCGGGGACAGGGGCCTTAGTGGGCAATCAGCCCCAGCATTTT. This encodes CASSSGTGALVGNQPQHF.

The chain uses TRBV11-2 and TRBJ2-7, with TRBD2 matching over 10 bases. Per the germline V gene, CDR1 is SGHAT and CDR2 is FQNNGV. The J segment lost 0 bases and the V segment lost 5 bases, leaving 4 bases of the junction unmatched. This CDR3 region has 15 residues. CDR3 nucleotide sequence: TGTGCCAGCAGCCAGACTAGCGGGTTCTCCTACGAGCAGTACTTC. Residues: CASSQTSGFSYEQYF.

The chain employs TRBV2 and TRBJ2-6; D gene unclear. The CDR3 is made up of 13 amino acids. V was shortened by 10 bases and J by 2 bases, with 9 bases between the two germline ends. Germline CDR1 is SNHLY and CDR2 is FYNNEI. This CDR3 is CAITRTGANVLTF. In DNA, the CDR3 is TGTGCCATTACCAGGACTGGGGCCAACGTCCTGACTTTC.

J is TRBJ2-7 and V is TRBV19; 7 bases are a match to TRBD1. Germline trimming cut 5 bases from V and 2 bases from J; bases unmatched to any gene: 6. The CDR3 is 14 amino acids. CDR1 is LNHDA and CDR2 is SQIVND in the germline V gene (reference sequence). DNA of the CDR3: TGTGCCAGTAGTTCAGGGGACAGACCCTACGAGCAGTACTTC. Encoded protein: CASSSGDRPYEQYF.

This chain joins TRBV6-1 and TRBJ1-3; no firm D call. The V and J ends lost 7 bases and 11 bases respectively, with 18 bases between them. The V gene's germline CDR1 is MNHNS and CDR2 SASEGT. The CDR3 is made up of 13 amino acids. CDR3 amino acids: CASIEDWGLSIYF. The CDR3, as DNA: TGTGCCAGCATCGAGGACTGGGGTCTCTCCATATATTTT.

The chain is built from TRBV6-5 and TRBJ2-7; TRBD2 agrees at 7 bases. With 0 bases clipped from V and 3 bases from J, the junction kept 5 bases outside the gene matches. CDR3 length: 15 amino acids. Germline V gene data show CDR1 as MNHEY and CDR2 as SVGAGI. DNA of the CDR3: TGTGCCAGCAGTTACTCCGCGGGGGACCTCTACGAGCAGTACTTC. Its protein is CASSYSAGDLYEQYF.